This T cell receptor beta chain was sequenced in a study of precursors of human CD4 cytotoxic T cells listed by TCRdb under 2018. With regard to the full study: In total, around 13 donors contributed CD4+ memory subsets to the bulk TCR-seq analysis. Sequences for both the TCRalpha and TCRbeta chains came out of the TCR-seq analysis of about 13 donors (table S7). The paper's findings and limits, for the study overall: Only about 95% of the 14 donors were included in some bulk TCR-seq comparisons, which suggests that not every subset was available for every donor. According to the authors, an observational design in humans cannot definitively determine the direction of differentiation between precursor and effector cells. More restricted TCR repertoires, with lower diversity and more expanded clonotypes, were shown by IL-7Rhigh and IL-7R- TEMRA subsets than by TCM and TEM subsets. A bigger share of IL-7Rhigh TEMRA clonotypes consisted of expanded effector clonotypes than was the case for TEM or TCM clonotypes.

To test whether a precursor-effector relationship exists among CD4 cytotoxic T cells, bulk UMI-based TCR sequencing was run on four sorted CD4+ memory subsets: TCM, TEM, IL-7Rhigh TEMRA, and IL-7R- TEMRA. Cells were obtained from peripheral blood mononuclear cells that had been isolated from human blood. TCRdb shows the sequencer as Illumina MiSeq. The source study handled its data this way. The Shannon-Wiener index, calculated in VDJtools, was used to measure repertoire diversity. A TCRbeta clonotype was considered expanded if its clonotype frequency was 3 or more. TCRdb trimmed the raw reads at Q25, called clones with MiXCR and kept productive beta chains. Duplicate CDR3 protein sequences are folded into a single record with the most common DNA and genes. These V and J calls originate from TCRdb's pipeline instead of the authors' own analysis. The sample profile shows some 320 distinct CDR3 sequences; around a quarter of them were found once. The ten biggest clones cover roughly two fifths of the sample.

Cut back by 4 bases and 3 bases, the V and J ends lie 16 bases apart. The CDR3, cysteine through phenylalanine, is 16 amino acids long. Only the CDR3 DNA stays, 48 bases, in frame from base 1. Taken from the germline V gene, the CDR1 and CDR2 loops are SGDLS and YYNGEE. About this clonotype itself: Its recognized antigen is unknown. A much larger clone sits a single nucleotide away, making a read error possible.

Material for sequencing was memory CD4+ T cells from blood (PBMCs). This receptor was obtained from a human donor in good health. The chain joins TRBV9 to TRBJ2-2, and the D gene may be TRBD1, 6 bases matching. CDR3 reads: CASSLYPGADTGELFF. In nucleotides, the sequence is TGTGCCAGCAGCCTATACCCAGGGGCAGACACCGGGGAGCTGTTTTTT.